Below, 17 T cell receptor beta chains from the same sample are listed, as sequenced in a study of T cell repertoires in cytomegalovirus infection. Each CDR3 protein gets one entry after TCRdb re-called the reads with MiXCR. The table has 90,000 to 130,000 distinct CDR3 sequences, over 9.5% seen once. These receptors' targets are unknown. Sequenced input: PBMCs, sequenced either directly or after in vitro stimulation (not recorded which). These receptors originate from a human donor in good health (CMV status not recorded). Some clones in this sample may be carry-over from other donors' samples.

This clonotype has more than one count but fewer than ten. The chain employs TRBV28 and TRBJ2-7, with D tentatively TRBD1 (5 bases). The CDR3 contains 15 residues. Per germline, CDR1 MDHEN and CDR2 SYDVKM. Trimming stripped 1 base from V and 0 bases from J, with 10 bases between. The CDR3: CASSLYQGSSYEQYF. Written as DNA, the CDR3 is TGTGCCAGCAGTTTATATCAGGGTAGCTCCTACGAGCAGTACTTC.

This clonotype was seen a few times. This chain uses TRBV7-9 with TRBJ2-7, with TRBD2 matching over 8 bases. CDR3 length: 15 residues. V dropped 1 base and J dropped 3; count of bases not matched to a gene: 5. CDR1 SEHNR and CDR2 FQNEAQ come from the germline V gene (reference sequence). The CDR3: CASSLVLADFYEQYV. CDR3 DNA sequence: TGTGCCAGCAGCTTAGTACTAGCGGATTTCTACGAGCAGTACGTC.

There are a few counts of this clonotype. CDR3 DNA: TGTGCCAGCAGTCCTCCTTTGCAGGCGGAAGCTTTCTTT. Translated: CASSPPLQAEAFF. V and J are TRBV28 and TRBJ1-1; D is unclear. This CDR3 comprises 13 residues. V was clipped by 5 bases and J by 8 bases, with 15 bases between them. Per the germline V gene, CDR1 is MDHEN and CDR2 is SYDVKM.

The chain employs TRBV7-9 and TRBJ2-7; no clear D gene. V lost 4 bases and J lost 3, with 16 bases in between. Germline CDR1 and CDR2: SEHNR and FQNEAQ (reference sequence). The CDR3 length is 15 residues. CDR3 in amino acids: CASSSGGREYYEQYF. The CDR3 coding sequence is TGTGCCAGCAGCTCCGGCGGCCGAGAATACTACGAGCAGTACTTC.

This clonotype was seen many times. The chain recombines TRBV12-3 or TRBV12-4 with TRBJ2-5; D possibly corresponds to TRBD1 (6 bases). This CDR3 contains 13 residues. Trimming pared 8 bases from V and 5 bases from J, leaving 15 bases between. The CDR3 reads CASRSQGIETQYF. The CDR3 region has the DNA TGTGCCAGCCGATCACAGGGAATCGAGACCCAGTACTTC.

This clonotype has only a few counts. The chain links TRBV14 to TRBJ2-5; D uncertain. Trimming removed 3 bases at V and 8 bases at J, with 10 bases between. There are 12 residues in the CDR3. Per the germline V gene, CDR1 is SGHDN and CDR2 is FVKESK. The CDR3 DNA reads TGTGCCAGCAGCCAGGAGATCGGCACCCAGTACTTC. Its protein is CASSQEIGTQYF.

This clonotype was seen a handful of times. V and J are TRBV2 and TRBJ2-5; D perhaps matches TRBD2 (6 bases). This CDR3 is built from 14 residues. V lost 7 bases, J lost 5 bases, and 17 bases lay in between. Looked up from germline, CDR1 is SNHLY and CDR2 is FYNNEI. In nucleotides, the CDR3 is TGTGCCAGCATGACCTCGGAGGGTAGGGAGACCCAGTACTTC. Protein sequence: CASMTSEGRETQYF.

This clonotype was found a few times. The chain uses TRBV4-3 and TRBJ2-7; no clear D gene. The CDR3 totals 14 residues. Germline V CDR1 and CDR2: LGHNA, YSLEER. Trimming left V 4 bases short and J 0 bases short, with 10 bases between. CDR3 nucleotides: TGCGCCAGCAGCCTAGGCGACTCCTCCTACGAGCAGTACTTC. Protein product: CASSLGDSSYEQYF.

In nucleotides, the CDR3 is TGTGCCACCAGCGCGACAGGGCGGAACTATGGCTACACCTTC. Amino acid sequence: CATSATGRNYGYTF. The gene calls are TRBV24-1 and TRBJ1-2; 7 bases match TRBD1. J gave up 2 bases and V 7 bases, and 6 bases lay outside the gene matches. The CDR3 is 14 residues long. Per germline, CDR1 KGHDR and CDR2 SFDVKD.

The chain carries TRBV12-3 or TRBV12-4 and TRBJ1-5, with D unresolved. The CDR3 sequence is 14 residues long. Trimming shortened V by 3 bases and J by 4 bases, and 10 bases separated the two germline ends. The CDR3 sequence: CASSFRVGNQPQHF. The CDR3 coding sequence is TGTGCCAGCAGTTTTAGGGTGGGTAATCAGCCCCAGCATTTT.

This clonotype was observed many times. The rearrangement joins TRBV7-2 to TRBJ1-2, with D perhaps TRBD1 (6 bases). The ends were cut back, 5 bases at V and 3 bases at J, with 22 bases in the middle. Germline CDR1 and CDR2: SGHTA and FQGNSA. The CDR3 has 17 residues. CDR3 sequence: CASSPVRGARGDYGYTF. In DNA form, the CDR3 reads TGTGCCAGCAGCCCCGTCAGGGGCGCACGTGGCGACTATGGCTACACCTTC.

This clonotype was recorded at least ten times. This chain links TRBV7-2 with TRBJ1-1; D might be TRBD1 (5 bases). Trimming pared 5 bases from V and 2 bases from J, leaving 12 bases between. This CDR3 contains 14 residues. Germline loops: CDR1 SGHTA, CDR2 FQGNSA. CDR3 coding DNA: TGTGCCAGCAGCCCCGGACATGCCAACACTGAAGCTTTCTTT. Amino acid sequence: CASSPGHANTEAFF.

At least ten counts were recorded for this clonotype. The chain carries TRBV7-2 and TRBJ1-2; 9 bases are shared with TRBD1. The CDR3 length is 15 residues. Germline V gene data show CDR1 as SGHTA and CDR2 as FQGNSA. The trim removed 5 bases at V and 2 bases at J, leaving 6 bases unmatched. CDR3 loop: CASSRSGTGNYGYTF. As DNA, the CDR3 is TGTGCCAGCAGCCGGTCCGGGACAGGGAACTATGGCTACACCTTC.

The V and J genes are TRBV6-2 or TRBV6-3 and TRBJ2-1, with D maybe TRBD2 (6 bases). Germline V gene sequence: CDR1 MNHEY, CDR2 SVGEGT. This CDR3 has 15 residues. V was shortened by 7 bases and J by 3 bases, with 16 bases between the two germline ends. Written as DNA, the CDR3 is TGTGCCAGCACTGGAGGGCCAACCAACTACAATGAGCAGTTCTTC. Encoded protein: CASTGGPTNYNEQFF.

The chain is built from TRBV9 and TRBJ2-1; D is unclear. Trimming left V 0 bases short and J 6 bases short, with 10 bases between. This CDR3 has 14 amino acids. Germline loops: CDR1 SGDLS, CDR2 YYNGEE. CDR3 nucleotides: TGTGCCAGCAGCGTAGCCCCGGCCGGCAATGAGCAGTTCTTC. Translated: CASSVAPAGNEQFF.

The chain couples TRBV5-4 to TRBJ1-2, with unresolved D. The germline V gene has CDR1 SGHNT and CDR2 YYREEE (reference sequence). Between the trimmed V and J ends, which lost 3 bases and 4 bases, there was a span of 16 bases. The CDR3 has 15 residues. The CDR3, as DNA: TGTGCCAGCAGCTCGAATTCACACGGGATCTATGGCTACACCTTC. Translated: CASSSNSHGIYGYTF.

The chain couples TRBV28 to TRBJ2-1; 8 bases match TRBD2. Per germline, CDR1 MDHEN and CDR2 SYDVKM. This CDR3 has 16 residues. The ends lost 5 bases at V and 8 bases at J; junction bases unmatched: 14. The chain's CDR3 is CASSTILAGSLHEQFF. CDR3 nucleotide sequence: TGTGCCAGCAGTACAATCCTAGCGGGTTCGTTACATGAGCAGTTCTTC.